This entry concerns a single TCR beta chain. The antigen remains unidentified. The sample belongs to a study of T cell responses to AZD1222 COVID-19 vaccine. Study-wide background: Some second doses came at about 4 weeks and others at about 12 weeks; these were pooled. Findings of the study overall: At 160-218 and 743-854, vaccine-associated CD4 TCRs were dominant, and they spanned spike. Researchers took repertoire samples only after the peak T cell response had come. In the spike-specific TCR repertoire, nearly half reportedly target unmutated variant regions.

Sequencing used immunoSEQ multiplex PCR; TCRdb keeps in-frame clones, though not all of them. Here the sample spans 95,000 to 100,000 clones, 90% being singletons. V was cut by 1 base and J by 3 bases, with 4 bases left in between. This CDR3 is built from 13 residues. The clonotype was recovered from an adult in good health. The V call is TRBV12-3 or TRBV12-4, the J call TRBJ1-5; D is unresolved. This specimen was peripheral blood, taken on day 0 of AZD1222 vaccination. CDR3 DNA: TGTGCCAGCAGTTTAGGGGCCAATCAGCCCCAGCATTTT. Protein product: CASSLGANQPQHF.